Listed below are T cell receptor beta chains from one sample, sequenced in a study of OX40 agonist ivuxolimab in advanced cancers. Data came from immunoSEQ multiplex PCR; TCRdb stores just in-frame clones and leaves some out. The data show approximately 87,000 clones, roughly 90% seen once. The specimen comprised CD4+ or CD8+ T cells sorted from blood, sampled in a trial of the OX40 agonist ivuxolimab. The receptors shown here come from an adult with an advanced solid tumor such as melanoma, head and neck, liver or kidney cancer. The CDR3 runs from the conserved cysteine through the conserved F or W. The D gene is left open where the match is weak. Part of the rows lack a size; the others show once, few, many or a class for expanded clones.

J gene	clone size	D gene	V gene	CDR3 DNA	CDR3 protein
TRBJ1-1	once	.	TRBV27	TGTGCCAGCAGTTTAATCCGACGGGATATCCGGAGGTCGAACACTGAAGCTTTCTTT	CASSLIRRDIRRSNTEAFF
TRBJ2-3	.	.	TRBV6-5	TGTGCCAGCAGTTACTCGGAGGGGCTAGTCTCAGATACGCAGTATTTT	CASSYSEGLVSDTQYF
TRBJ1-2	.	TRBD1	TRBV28	TGTGCCAGCAGCCTACAGGGGTACTATGGCTACACCTTC	CASSLQGYYGYTF
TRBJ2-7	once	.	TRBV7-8	TGTGCCAGCAGCTTAGCGAGCGAGGGGCCGGGTTCCTACGAGCAGTACTTC	CASSLASEGPGSYEQYF
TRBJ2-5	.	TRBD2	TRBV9	TGTGCCAGCAGCGTTGGTGGGACTAGCGGTGAGACCCAGTACTTC	CASSVGGTSGETQYF
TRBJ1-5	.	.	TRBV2	TGTGCCAGCAGTTTAACCCCTCCGGGGGCTAGCAATCAGCCCCAGCATTTT	CASSLTPPGASNQPQHF
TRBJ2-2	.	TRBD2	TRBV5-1	TGCGCCAGCAGCCCCGGGACTAGCTATGCCGGGGAGCTGTTTTTT	CASSPGTSYAGELFF
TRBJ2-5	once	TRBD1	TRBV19	TGTGCCAGTAGTATAGGCACAGGGGGAGAAGAGACCCAGTACTTC	CASSIGTGGEETQYF
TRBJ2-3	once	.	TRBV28	TGTGCCAGTCTCCTTGGTGTAGGTGGAGATACGCAGTATTTT	CASLLGVGGDTQYF
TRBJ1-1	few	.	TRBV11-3	TGTGCCAGCAGCCCGTCCGGACTCGAGACTGAAGCTTTCTTT	CASSPSGLETEAFF
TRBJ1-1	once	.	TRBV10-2	TGCGCCAGCAGTGAGGGCGAGGCGGACACTGAAGCTTTCTTT	CASSEGEADTEAFF
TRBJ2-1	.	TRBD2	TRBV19	TGTGCCAGTACCGTAACTAGCGGGGTTTACAATGAGCAGTTCTTC	CASTVTSGVYNEQFF
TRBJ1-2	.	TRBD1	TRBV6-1	TGTGCCAGCAGTGAAATTATTACAGGGGGCGCGAACTATGGCTACACCTTC	CASSEIITGGANYGYTF
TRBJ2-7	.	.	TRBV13	TGTGCCAGCAGCTTAGGGGATTACGAGCAGTACTTC	CASSLGDYEQYF
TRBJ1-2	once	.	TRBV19	TGTGCCAGTATGGGGCAAAACTATGGCTACACCTTC	CASMGQNYGYTF
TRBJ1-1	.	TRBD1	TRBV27	TGTGCCAGCGGAAGAGGGACAGGCACTGAAGCTTTCTTT	CASGRGTGTEAFF
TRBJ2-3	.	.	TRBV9	TGTGCCAGCAGCCCAGGAGGGGGGTCAGATACGCAGTATTTT	CASSPGGGSDTQYF
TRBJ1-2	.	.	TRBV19	TGTGCCAGTAGTATAGTGGGGTCCGGGGGGTATGGCTACACCTTC	CASSIVGSGGYGYTF
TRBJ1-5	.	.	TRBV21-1	TGTGCCAGCTGGGGCGGCAATCAGCCCCAGCATTTT	CASWGGNQPQHF
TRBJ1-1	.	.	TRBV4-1	TGCGCCAGCAGCCAAGAGGGGGCAAGAACTGAAGCTTTCTTT	CASSQEGARTEAFF
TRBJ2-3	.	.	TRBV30	TGTGCCTGGAGTATAGTGGCGGGCACAGATACGCAGTATTTT	CAWSIVAGTDTQYF
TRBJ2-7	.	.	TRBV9	TGTGCCAGCAGCGCTGGACTCACCGAGCAGTACTTC	CASSAGLTEQYF
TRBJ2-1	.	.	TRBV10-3	TGTGCCATCAGTGGGATACCCGGCAATGAGCAGTTCTTC	CAISGIPGNEQFF
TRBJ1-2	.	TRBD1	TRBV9	TGTGCCAGCAGCGGACCGGACAGGGGTAACTATGGCTACACCTTC	CASSGPDRGNYGYTF
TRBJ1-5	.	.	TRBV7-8	TGTGCCAGCAGCTTAGGAGCAGCCCATCAGCCCCAGCATTTT	CASSLGAAHQPQHF
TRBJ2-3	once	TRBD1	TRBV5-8	TGTGCCAGCAGCTTGGTAGGGACAGGGGGAGATACGCAGTATTTT	CASSLVGTGGDTQYF
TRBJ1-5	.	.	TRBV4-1	TGCGCCAGCAGCCAAGATCAATGGGGTCAGCCCCAGCATTTT	CASSQDQWGQPQHF
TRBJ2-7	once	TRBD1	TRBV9	TGTGCCAGCAGCAGAGGGGGCGACTGGCACGAGCAGTACTTC	CASSRGGDWHEQYF
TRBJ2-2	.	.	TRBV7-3	TGTGCCAGCAGCCCAACAGGGCCCGGGGAGCTGTTTTTT	CASSPTGPGELFF
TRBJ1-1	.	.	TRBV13	TGTGCCAGCAGCTTACAAAAGATTGACACTGAAGCTTTCTTT	CASSLQKIDTEAFF
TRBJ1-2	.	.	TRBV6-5	TGTGCCAGTGGCGGGGGCTTTAACTATGGCTACACCTTC	CASGGGFNYGYTF
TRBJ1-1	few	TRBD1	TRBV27	TGTGCCAGCAGCGCGACAGGGATGAACACTGAAGCTTTCTTT	CASSATGMNTEAFF
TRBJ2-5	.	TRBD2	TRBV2	TGTGCCAGCATCGAAAGCGGGGGGGTCTCGGAGACCCAGTACTTC	CASIESGGVSETQYF
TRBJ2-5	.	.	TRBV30	TGTGCCTGGAGTGTACTCCCCCTGGAAGAGACCCAGTACTTC	CAWSVLPLEETQYF
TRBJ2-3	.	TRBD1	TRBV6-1	TGTGCCAGCAGTGAACAGGACAGGGTGGGAGATACGCAGTATTTT	CASSEQDRVGDTQYF
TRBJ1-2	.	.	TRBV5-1	TGCGCCAGCAGCTTAGGGGCTGGCTACACCTTC	CASSLGAGYTF
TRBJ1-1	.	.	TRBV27	TGTGCCAGCAGTTTAGGGAGGGCTGGTACTGAAGCTTTCTTT	CASSLGRAGTEAFF
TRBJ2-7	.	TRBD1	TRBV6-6	TGTGCCAGCAGTTATCCGCGGACAGGGGAGGACGAGCAGTACTTC	CASSYPRTGEDEQYF
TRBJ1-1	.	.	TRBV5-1	TGCGCCAGCAGCTTGGGGAACAGGTTGAACACTGAAGCTTTCTTT	CASSLGNRLNTEAFF
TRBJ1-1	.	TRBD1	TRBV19	TGTGCCAGTAGTATCGGACAGGCGAACACTGAAGCTTTCTTT	CASSIGQANTEAFF
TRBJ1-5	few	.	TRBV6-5	TGTGCCAGCAGCCCCGACAGTACCGGGCAGCCCCAGCATTTT	CASSPDSTGQPQHF
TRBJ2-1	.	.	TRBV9	TGTGCCAGCAGCGTAGGTTTCGCCCAGGGGAGCTCCTACAATGAGCAGTTCTTC	CASSVGFAQGSSYNEQFF